This T cell receptor beta chain was documented in a study of cytomegalovirus exposure and HLA in healthy donors. The CDR3 loop spans 15 amino acids. Per the germline V gene, CDR1 is SQVTM and CDR2 is ANQGSEA. The germline V and J ends were trimmed by 4 bases and 0 bases, with 16 bases remaining between them. Study findings and constraints: High sensitivity and specificity were reportedly achieved when the classifier diagnosed cytomegalovirus status.

This clone was recorded a few times. Its cognate antigen is unknown. The study ran its PCR with 60 Vbeta and 13 Jbeta primers. Repertoires were generated with immunoSEQ multiplex PCR, while TCRdb's copy carries only in-frame clones and drops some. The sample consists of 130,000 to 150,000 clones, over 60% of them appearing once. J is TRBJ2-7 and V is TRBV29-1; weak D call: TRBD1 (5 bases). The TCR comes from a man aged 35-49 years in good health and CMV-seropositive. Sequenced input: PBMCs. The CDR3 loop is CSVVHWGRYSYEQYF. The CDR3 bases are TGCAGCGTTGTCCATTGGGGCAGATACTCCTACGAGCAGTACTTC.